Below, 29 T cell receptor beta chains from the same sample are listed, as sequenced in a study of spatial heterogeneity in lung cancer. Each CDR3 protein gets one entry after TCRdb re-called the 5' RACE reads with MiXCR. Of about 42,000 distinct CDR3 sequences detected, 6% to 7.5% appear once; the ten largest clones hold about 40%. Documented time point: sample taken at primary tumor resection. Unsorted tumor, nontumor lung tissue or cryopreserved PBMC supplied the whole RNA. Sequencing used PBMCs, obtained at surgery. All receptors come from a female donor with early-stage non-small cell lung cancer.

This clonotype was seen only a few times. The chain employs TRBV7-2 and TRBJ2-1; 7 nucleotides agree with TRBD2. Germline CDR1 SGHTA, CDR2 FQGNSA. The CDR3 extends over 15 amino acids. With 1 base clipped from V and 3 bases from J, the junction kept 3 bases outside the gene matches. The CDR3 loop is CASSLGGGGYNEQFF. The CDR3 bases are TGTGCCAGCAGCTTAGGGGGCGGGGGCTACAATGAGCAGTTCTTC.

The CDR3 protein is CSAVGGLTDTQYF. DNA of the CDR3: TGCAGTGCTGTGGGGGGGCTCACAGATACGCAGTATTTT. This chain uses TRBV20-1 with TRBJ2-3; possible D gene TRBD2, 7 bases. V lost 5 bases to trimming and J lost 2 bases, with 11 bases between them. The CDR3 is 13 residues long. Germline values: CDR1 DFQATT, CDR2 SNEGSKA (reference sequence).

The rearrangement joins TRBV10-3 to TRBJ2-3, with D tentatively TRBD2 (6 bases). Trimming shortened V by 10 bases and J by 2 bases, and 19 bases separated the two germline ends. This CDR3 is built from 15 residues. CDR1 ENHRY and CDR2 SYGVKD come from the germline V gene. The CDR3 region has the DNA TGTGCCACAACTACCGGGAGCCTTCTCACAGATACGCAGTATTTT. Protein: CATTTGSLLTDTQYF.

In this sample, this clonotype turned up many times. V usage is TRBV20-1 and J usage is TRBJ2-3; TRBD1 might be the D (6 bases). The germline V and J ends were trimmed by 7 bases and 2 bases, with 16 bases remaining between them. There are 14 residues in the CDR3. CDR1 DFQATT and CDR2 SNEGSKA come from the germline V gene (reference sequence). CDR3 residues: CSVEQGFLTDTQYF. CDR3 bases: TGCAGTGTCGAACAGGGCTTTCTCACAGATACGCAGTATTTT.

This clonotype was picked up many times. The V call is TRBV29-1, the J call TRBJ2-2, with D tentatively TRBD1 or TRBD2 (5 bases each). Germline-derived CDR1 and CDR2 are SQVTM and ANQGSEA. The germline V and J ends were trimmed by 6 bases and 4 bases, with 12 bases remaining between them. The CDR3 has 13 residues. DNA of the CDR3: TGCAGCGTCCCGGGACGGAGCACCGGGGAGCTGTTTTTT. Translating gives CSVPGRSTGELFF.

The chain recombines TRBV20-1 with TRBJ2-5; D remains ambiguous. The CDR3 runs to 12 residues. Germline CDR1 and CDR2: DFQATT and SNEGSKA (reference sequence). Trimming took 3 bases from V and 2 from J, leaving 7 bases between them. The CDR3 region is CSASPGQETQYF. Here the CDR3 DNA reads TGCAGTGCTAGCCCTGGTCAAGAGACCCAGTACTTC.

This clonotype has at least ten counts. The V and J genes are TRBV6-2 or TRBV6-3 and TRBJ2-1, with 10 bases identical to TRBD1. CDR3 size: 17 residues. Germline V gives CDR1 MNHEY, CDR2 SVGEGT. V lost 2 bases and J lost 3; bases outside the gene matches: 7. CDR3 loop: CASSYRTGGRVYNEQFF. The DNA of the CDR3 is TGTGCCAGCAGTTACCGGACAGGGGGTCGCGTCTACAATGAGCAGTTCTTC.

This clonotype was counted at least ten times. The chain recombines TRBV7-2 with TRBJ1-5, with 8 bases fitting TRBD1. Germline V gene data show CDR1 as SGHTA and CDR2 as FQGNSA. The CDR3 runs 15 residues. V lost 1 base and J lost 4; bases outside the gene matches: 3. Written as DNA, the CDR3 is TGTGCCAGCAGCTTAGGTACAGGGGGGAATCAGCCCCAGCATTTT. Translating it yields CASSLGTGGNQPQHF.

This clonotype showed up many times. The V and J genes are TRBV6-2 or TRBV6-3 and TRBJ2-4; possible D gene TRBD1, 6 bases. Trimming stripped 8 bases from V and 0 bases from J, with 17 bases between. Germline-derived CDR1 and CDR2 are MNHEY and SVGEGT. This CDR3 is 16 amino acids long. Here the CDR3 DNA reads TGTGCCAGCGCGTCTCGGACAGCCATAGCCAAAAACATTCAGTACTTC. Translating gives CASASRTAIAKNIQYF.

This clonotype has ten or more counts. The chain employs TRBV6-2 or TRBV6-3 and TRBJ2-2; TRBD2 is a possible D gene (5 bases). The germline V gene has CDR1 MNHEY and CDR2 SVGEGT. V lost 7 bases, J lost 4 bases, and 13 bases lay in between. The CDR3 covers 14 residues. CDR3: CASNRNGVTGELFF. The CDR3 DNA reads TGTGCCAGCAATCGAAACGGGGTCACCGGGGAGCTGTTTTTT.

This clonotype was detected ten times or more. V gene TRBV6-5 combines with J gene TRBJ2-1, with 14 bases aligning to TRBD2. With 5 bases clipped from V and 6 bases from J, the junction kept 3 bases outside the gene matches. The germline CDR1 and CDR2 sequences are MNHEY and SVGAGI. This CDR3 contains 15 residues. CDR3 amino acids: CASSRLAGGANEQFF. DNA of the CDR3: TGTGCCAGCAGTCGACTAGCGGGAGGGGCCAATGAGCAGTTCTTC.

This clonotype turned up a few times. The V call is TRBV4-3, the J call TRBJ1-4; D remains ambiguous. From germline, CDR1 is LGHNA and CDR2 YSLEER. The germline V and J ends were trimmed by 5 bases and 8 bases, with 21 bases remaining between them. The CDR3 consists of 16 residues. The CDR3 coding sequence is TGCGCCAGCAGCGGACGGTATGACGAGCTAGGGGAAAAACTGTTTTTT. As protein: CASSGRYDELGEKLFF.

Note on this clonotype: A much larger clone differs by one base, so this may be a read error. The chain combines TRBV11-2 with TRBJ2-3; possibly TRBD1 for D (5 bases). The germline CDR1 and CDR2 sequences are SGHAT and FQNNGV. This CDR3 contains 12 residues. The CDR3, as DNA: TGTGCCAGCAGCTTGACGACAGATATGCAGTATTTT. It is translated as CASSLTTDMQYF.

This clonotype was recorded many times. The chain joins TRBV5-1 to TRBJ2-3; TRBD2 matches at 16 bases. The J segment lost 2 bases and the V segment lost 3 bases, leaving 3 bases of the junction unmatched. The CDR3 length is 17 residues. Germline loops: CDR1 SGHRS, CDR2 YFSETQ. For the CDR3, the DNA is TGCGCCAGCAGCTCTGGGACTAGCGGGGGGGCCACAGATACGCAGTATTTT. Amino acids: CASSSGTSGGATDTQYF.

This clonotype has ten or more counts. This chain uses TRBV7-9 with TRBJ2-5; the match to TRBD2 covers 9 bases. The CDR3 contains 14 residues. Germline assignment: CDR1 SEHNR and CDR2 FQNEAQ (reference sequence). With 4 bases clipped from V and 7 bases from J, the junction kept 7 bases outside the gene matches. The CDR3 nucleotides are TGTGCCAGCAGCTACGGGACTAGCTTGGGGACCCAGTACTTC. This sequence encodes CASSYGTSLGTQYF.

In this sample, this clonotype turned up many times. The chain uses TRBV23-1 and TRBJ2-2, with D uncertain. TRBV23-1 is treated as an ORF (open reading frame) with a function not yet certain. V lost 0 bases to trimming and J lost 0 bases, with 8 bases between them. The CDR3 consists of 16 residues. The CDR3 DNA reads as TGCGCCAGCAGTCAATCGGTCGCAGCGAACACCGGGGAGCTGTTTTTT. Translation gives CASSQSVAANTGELFF.

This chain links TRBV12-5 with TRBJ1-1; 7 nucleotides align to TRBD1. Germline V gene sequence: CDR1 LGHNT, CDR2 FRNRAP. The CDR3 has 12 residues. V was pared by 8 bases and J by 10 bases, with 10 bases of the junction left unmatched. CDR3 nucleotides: TGTGCTAGTTCCCCCAGGGGGATTGTAGCTTTCTTT. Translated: CASSPRGIVAFF. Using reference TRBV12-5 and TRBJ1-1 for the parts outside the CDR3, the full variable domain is DARVTQTPRHKVTEMGQEVTMRCQPILGHNTVFWYRQTMMQGLELLAYFRNRAPLDDSGMPKDRFSAEMPDATLATLKIQPSEPRDSAVYFCASSPRGIVAFFGQGTRLTVV.

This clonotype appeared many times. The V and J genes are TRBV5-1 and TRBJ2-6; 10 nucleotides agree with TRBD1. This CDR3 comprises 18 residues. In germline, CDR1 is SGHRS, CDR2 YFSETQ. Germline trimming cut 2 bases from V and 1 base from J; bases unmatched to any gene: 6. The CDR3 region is CASSFAGTGVSGANVLTF. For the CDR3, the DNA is TGCGCCAGCAGCTTCGCCGGGACAGGGGTTTCTGGGGCCAACGTCCTGACTTTC.

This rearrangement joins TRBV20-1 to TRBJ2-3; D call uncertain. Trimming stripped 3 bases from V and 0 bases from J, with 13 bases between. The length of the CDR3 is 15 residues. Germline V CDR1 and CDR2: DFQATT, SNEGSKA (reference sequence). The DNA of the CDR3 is TGCAGTGCTAGGATGGTTAGCCGTAGCACAGATACGCAGTATTTT. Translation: CSARMVSRSTDTQYF.

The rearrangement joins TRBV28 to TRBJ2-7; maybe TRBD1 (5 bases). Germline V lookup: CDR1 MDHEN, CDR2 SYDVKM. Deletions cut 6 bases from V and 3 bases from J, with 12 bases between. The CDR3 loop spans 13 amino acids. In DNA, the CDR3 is TGTGCCAGCAGATCGGACACGAACTACGAGCAGTACTTC. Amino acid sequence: CASRSDTNYEQYF.

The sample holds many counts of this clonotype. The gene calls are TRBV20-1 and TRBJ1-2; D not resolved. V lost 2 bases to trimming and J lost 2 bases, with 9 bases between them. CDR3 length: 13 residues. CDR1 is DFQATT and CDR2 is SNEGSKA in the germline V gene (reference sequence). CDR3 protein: CSARSGRNYGYTF. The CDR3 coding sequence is TGCAGTGCTAGATCCGGACGGAACTATGGCTACACCTTC.

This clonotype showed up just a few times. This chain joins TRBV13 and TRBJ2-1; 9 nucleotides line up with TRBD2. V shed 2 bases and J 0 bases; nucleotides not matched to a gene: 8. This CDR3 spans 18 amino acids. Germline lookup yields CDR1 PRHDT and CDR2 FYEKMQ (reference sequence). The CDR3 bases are TGTGCCAGCAGCTTAAAAGCGGGGGGACAACCCTCCTACAATGAGCAGTTCTTC. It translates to CASSLKAGGQPSYNEQFF.

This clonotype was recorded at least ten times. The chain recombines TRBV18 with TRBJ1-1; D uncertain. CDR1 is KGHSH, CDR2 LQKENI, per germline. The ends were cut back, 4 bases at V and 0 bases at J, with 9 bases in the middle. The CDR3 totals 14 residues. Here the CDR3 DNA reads TGTGCCAGCTCACGAGTGGGAATGAACACTGAAGCTTTCTTT. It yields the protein CASSRVGMNTEAFF.

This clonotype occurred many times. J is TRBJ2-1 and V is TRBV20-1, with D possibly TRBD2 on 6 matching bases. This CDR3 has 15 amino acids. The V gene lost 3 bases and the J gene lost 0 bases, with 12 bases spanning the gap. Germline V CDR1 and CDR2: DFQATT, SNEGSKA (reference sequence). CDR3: CSARPLRGSYNEQFF. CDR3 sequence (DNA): TGCAGTGCTAGGCCCCTGCGGGGCTCCTACAATGAGCAGTTCTTC.

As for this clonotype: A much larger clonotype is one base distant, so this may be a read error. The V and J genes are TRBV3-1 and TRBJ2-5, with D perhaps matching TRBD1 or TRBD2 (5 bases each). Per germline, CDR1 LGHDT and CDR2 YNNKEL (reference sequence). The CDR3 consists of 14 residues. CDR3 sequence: CASSQGRLQETRYF. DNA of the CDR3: TGTGCCAGCAGCCAGGGACGATTACAAGAGACCCGGTACTTC.

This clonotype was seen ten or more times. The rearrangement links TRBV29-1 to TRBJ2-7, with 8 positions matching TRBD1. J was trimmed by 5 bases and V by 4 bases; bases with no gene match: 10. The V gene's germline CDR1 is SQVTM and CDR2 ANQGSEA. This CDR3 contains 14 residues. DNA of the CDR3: TGCAGCGTTGGCACCGGCAGGGGGCGCGACGAGCAGTACTTC. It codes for CSVGTGRGRDEQYF.

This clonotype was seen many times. The CDR3: CASSLGGQGRGWNTIYF. The CDR3 DNA is TGTGCCAGCAGCTTAGGAGGACAGGGAAGAGGGTGGAACACCATATATTTT. This chain joins TRBV7-2 and TRBJ1-3; 8 bases align to TRBD1. Unmatched junction bases numbered 12, after V lost 1 base and J lost 7 bases. The CDR3 consists of 17 residues. Germline lookup yields CDR1 SGHTA and CDR2 FQGNSA.

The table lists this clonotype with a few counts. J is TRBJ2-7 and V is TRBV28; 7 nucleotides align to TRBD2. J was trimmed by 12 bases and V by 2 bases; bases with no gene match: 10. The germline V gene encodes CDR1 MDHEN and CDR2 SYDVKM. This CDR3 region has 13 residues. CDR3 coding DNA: TGTGCCAGCAGTTTAGGCGGGGGACGGACCTGGTACTTC. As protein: CASSLGGGRTWYF.

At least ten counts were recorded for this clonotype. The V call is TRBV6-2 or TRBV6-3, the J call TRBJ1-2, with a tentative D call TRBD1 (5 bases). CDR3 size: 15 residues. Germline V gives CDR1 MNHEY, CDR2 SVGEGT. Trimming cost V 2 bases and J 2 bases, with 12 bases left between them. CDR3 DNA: TGTGCCAGCAGTTACAAGGCGGAGGGGAACTATGGCTACACCTTC. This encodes CASSYKAEGNYGYTF.